This paragraph reports one T cell receptor (beta chain). This entry is derived from a study of control samples from healthy donors and cancer patients. Generated by immunoSEQ multiplex PCR, the TCRdb table keeps only in-frame clones and is missing some. Among roughly 120,000 clones listed, 91% were seen once. V was pared by 0 bases and J by 5 bases, with 5 bases of the junction left unmatched. From germline, CDR1 is SGDLS and CDR2 YYNGEE. CDR3 length equals 15 residues. Material: blood. This sequence was found in a woman under 30 in good health. The chain is built from TRBV9 and TRBJ2-1, with 7 bases fitting TRBD2. CDR3 sequence reads: CASSVAGGAHNEQFF. CDR3 bases: TGTGCCAGCAGCGTAGCGGGAGGAGCCCACAATGAGCAGTTCTTC.